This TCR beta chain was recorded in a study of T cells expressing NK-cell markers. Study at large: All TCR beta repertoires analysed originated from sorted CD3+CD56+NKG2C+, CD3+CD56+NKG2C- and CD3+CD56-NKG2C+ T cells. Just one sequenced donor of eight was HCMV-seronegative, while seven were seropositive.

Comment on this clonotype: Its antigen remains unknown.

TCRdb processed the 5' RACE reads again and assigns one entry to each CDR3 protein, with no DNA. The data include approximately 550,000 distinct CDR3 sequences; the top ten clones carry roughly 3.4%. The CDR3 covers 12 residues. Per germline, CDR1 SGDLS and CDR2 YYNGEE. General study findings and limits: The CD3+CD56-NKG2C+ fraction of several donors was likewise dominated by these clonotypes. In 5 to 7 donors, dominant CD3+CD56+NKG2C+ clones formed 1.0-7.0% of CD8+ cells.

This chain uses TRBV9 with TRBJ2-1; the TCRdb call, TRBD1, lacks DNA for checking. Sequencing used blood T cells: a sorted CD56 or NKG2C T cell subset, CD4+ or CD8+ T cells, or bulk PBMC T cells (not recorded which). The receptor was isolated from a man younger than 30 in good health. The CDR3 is CASRQGNNEQFF.